The 22 T cell receptor beta chains below all came from one sample that was sequenced in a study of T cell responses to AZD1222 COVID-19 vaccine. Clones were read by immunoSEQ multiplex PCR, and TCRdb kept only the in-frame ones, dropping some. The sample lists approximately 150,000 clones; approximately 90% were seen once. The input for sequencing was peripheral blood, taken 28 days after the second AZD1222 dose. The receptor set was obtained from an adult who received the AZD1222 COVID-19 vaccine.

In its sample, this clone was seen a few times. CDR3 DNA sequence: TGTGCCAGTAGCGCCGGGACAGGACAGTCTGGGGCCAACGTCCTGACTTTC. Its translation: CASSAGTGQSGANVLTF. This sequence joins TRBV19 and TRBJ2-6; 8 nucleotides agree with TRBD1. This CDR3 contains 17 residues. V shed 6 bases, J shed 1 base, and the junction held 8 bases outside the gene matches. Germline loops: CDR1 LNHDA, CDR2 SQIVND (reference sequence).

The CDR3 is CASSETGSAQYF. DNA for the CDR3: TGCGCCAGCAGTGAGACAGGCAGCGCGCAGTACTTC. V usage is TRBV10-1 and J usage is TRBJ2-7, with a weak D call TRBD1 (5 bases). CDR1 WNHNN and CDR2 SYGVQD come from the germline V gene (reference sequence). V was cut by 2 bases and J by 9 bases, with 11 bases left in between. The CDR3 runs to 12 residues.

This clone has only a few counts. This chain uses TRBV9 with TRBJ1-6, with 7 bases matching TRBD1. Germline CDR1 is SGDLS and CDR2 is YYNGEE. J lost 0 bases, V lost 4 bases, and 7 bases had no gene match. The CDR3 covers 17 residues. CDR3 DNA sequence: TGTGCCAGCAGCACTCTGGACAGGCGCTCCTATAATTCACCCCTCCACTTT. Protein sequence: CASSTLDRRSYNSPLHF.

The J gene is TRBJ2-7, the V gene TRBV28; 9 positions match TRBD2. Germline V gives CDR1 MDHEN, CDR2 SYDVKM. The length of the CDR3 is 17 residues. Trimming cost V 0 bases and J 0 bases; bases outside gene matches: 6. CDR3 DNA sequence: TGTGCCAGCAGTTTATGGAGGACTAGCGAGCACTCCTACGAGCAGTACTTC. Its protein is CASSLWRTSEHSYEQYF. The full variable domain, its missing parts supplied by reference TRBV28 and TRBJ2-7, is DVKVTQSSRYLVKRTGEKVFLECVQDMDHENMFWYRQDPGLGLRLIYFSYDVKMKEKGDIPEGYSVSREKKERFSLILESASTNQTSMYLCASSLWRTSEHSYEQYFGPGTRLTVT.

V usage is TRBV5-1 and J usage is TRBJ1-2; the D gene is possibly TRBD1 (5 bases). Germline CDR1 and CDR2: SGHRS and YFSETQ. CDR3 size: 15 residues. The V and J ends lost 3 bases and 4 bases respectively, with 16 bases between them. CDR3 sequence: CASSSPGSTAYGYTF. The CDR3 DNA reads TGCGCCAGCAGCTCTCCCGGGTCGACAGCCTATGGCTACACCTTC.

The V call is TRBV7-3, the J call TRBJ2-1; D possibly corresponds to TRBD2 (6 bases). CDR3 length: 17 amino acids. The V and J ends lost 5 bases and 4 bases respectively, with 21 bases between them. In germline, CDR1 is SGHTA, CDR2 FQGTGA. Here the CDR3 DNA reads TGTGCCAGCAGCCCGAACCCCGCTAGCGCGCAGTACAATGAGCAGTTCTTC. Its translation: CASSPNPASAQYNEQFF.

The V gene is TRBV27, the J gene TRBJ2-1, with 11 bases identical to TRBD2. Per germline, CDR1 MNHEY and CDR2 SMNVEV (reference sequence). This CDR3 contains 18 residues. V was pared by 3 bases and J by 7 bases, with 14 bases of the junction left unmatched. CDR3: CASSFLPLGLAAPNEQFF. As DNA, the CDR3 is TGTGCCAGCAGTTTTCTACCTTTGGGACTAGCGGCCCCAAATGAGCAGTTCTTC.

This clone was picked up one time. This chain joins TRBV27 and TRBJ1-5; a possible D gene is TRBD1 (5 bases). The CDR3 totals 15 residues. Trimming left V 10 bases short and J 5 bases short, with 21 bases between. Germline lookup yields CDR1 MNHEY and CDR2 SMNVEV (reference sequence). CDR3 bases: TGTGCCACTCGGGGCATTTCGCGGGGTGATCAGCCCCAGCATTTT. Amino acid sequence: CATRGISRGDQPQHF.

The genes are TRBV25-1 and TRBJ1-5; D gene uncertain. V was trimmed by 1 base and J by 7 bases, leaving 8 bases between them. The V gene's germline CDR1 is MGHDK and CDR2 SYGVNS. The CDR3 is 13 amino acids. This CDR3 reads CASSEFGPQPQHF. The CDR3 region has the DNA TGTGCCAGCAGTGAATTTGGTCCGCAGCCCCAGCATTTT.

The CDR3 DNA reads as TGTGCCAGCAGTGAATCTCCAACAGGGGGCGGTGAAAAACTGTTTTTT. This sequence encodes CASSESPTGGGEKLFF. The V call is TRBV6-1, the J call TRBJ1-4, with 9 bases aligning to TRBD1. J was trimmed by 7 bases and V by 2 bases; bases with no gene match: 8. The CDR3 is made up of 16 amino acids. Germline CDR1 is MNHNS and CDR2 is SASEGT.

This clone was counted between two and nine times. This chain connects TRBV27 to TRBJ1-1, with D perhaps matching TRBD1 (5 bases). Germline loops: CDR1 MNHEY, CDR2 SMNVEV (reference sequence). Trimming stripped 7 bases from V and 2 bases from J, with 17 bases between. CDR3 length: 15 amino acids. DNA of the CDR3: TGTGCCAGCACCCCGGGACCCGGTGCTAACACTGAAGCTTTCTTT. It yields the protein CASTPGPGANTEAFF.

As for this clone: The junction departs from the called germline gene at one end, perhaps through a read error. Other DNA sequences in this sample translate to the same CDR3. The V gene is TRBV18, the J gene TRBJ1-1; maybe TRBD1 (6 bases). The CDR3 is made up of 14 amino acids. Germline lookup yields CDR1 KGHSH and CDR2 LQKENI. Written as DNA, the CDR3 is TGTGCCAGCTCTCCACAGGGCCTGAACACTGAAGCTTTCTTT. Protein: CASSPQGLNTEAFF.

The sample holds a few counts of this clone. This sequence joins TRBV5-4 and TRBJ2-3; no firm D call. The length of the CDR3 is 13 residues. In germline, CDR1 is SGHNT, CDR2 YYREEE (reference sequence). Trimming stripped 8 bases from V and 2 bases from J, with 12 bases between. CDR3 DNA: TGTGCCAGTAAATTCGAGCCCACAGATACGCAGTATTTT. Its protein is CASKFEPTDTQYF.

V and J are TRBV7-9 and TRBJ2-3; 8 positions match TRBD1. V dropped 3 bases and J dropped 5; count of bases not matched to a gene: 10. The CDR3 is 16 residues long. CDR1 and CDR2 (germline): SEHNR, FQNEAQ (reference sequence). The CDR3 region has the DNA TGTGCCAGCAGCTTTCGCCCGACAGGGGAGAGAGATACGCAGTATTTT. Translated: CASSFRPTGERDTQYF.

As DNA, the CDR3 is TGTGCCAGCAGTTACTCTGGCAGGGCCTATGGCTACACCTTC. Translating it yields CASSYSGRAYGYTF. The rearrangement links TRBV6-5 to TRBJ1-2; weak D call: TRBD1 (5 bases). The CDR3 loop spans 14 amino acids. V was shortened by 0 bases and J by 4 bases, with 9 bases between the two germline ends. Germline V gene data show CDR1 as MNHEY and CDR2 as SVGAGI.

The V and J genes are TRBV4-2 and TRBJ2-2; D remains unclear. Germline values: CDR1 LGHNA, CDR2 YNFKEQ. The CDR3 is 13 amino acids. Trimming removed 5 bases from V and 1 base from J, with 5 bases in between. The chain's CDR3 is CASSWGNTGELFF. The DNA for the CDR3 is TGTGCCAGCAGCTGGGGGAACACCGGGGAGCTGTTTTTT.

The V and J genes are TRBV29-1 and TRBJ2-5; D gene uncertain. The CDR3 sequence is 11 residues long. Between the trimmed V and J ends, which lost 8 bases and 5 bases, there was a span of 12 bases. Germline CDR1 reads SQVTM; CDR2 reads ANQGSEA. The CDR3 region is CSWGATETQYF. CDR3 coding DNA: TGCAGCTGGGGTGCGACGGAGACCCAGTACTTC.

The rearrangement links TRBV5-1 to TRBJ2-5; no firm D call. The length of the CDR3 is 14 residues. The germline V gene has CDR1 SGHRS and CDR2 YFSETQ. V was pared by 1 base and J by 2 bases, with 9 bases between. The CDR3 region is CASSLFSRQETQYF. In DNA form, the CDR3 reads TGCGCCAGCAGCTTGTTCTCCAGACAAGAGACCCAGTACTTC.

The rearrangement links TRBV5-1 to TRBJ2-7; 10 bases line up with TRBD2. The junction had 11 bases not matched to a gene; V was cut back by 1 base and J by 7 bases. Germline V CDR1 and CDR2: SGHRS, YFSETQ. The CDR3 contains 16 residues. DNA of the CDR3: TGCGCCAGCAGCTTGAGACCTAGCGGGAGTCTGGGTGAGCAGTACTTC. Translation: CASSLRPSGSLGEQYF.

This clone was detected only a few times. The chain has TRBV3-1 (or the pseudogene TRBV3-2) and TRBJ1-2, with 7 bases identical to TRBD1. Germline V gives CDR1 LGHDT, CDR2 YNNKEL (reference sequence). The CDR3 consists of 15 residues. V lost 4 bases and J lost 7; bases outside the gene matches: 12. The CDR3 coding sequence is TGTGCCAGCAGCCCGGGAGGGGGCGGGGTGGTTGGCTACACCTTC. The encoded protein is CASSPGGGGVVGYTF.

The chain employs TRBV5-6 and TRBJ1-1; TRBD1 is a possible D gene (6 bases). The V and J ends lost 3 bases and 0 bases respectively, with 12 bases between them. CDR1 SGHDT and CDR2 YYEEEE come from the germline V gene. The CDR3 length is 15 residues. CDR3 nucleotides: TGTGCCAGCAGCTCCTTAGGGGGGATGAACACTGAAGCTTTCTTT. Translated: CASSSLGGMNTEAFF.

This clone was seen a handful of times. The chain links TRBV13 to TRBJ1-6, with D possibly matching TRBD1 (5 bases). Germline V CDR1 and CDR2: PRHDT, FYEKMQ (reference sequence). This CDR3 is built from 15 residues. V gave up 5 bases and J gave up 5 bases, with 13 bases separating them. DNA for the CDR3: TGTGCCAGCAGCCCCCCGGGACTCAATAATTCACCCCTCCACTTT. This codes for CASSPPGLNNSPLHF.